The 31 T cell receptor beta chains below all came from one sample that was sequenced in a study of cytotoxic CD8 clonotypes in ibrutinib-treated CLL. The assay was immunoSEQ multiplex PCR, and TCRdb's table has in-frame clones only and misses some. The sample has some 4,600 clones, about 83% seen once; the top ten hold under 25%. Material: PBMCs, obtained before ibrutinib treatment. The receptors originated from a human donor with chronic lymphocytic leukemia.

The V call is TRBV5-1, the J call TRBJ2-5, with D maybe TRBD1 (6 bases). The germline V gene encodes CDR1 SGHRS and CDR2 YFSETQ. The CDR3 is 13 residues long. Trimming removed 6 bases at V and 5 bases at J, with 14 bases between. The CDR3 DNA reads as TGCGCCAGCAATGAGGGTAGGGGGGAGACCCAGTACTTC. It is translated as CASNEGRGETQYF.

The V call is TRBV16, the J call TRBJ1-5, with D possibly matching TRBD1 (6 bases). V was pared by 2 bases and J by 0 bases, with 8 bases between. The CDR3 has 15 residues. Germline CDR1 is KGHSY and CDR2 is FQNENV. CDR3 region: CASSQADSSNQPQHF. CDR3 in DNA: TGTGCCAGCAGCCAAGCGGACAGTAGCAATCAGCCCCAGCATTTT.

This rearrangement joins TRBV25-1 to TRBJ2-2, with 10 bases identical to TRBD2. The CDR3 sequence is 18 residues long. Germline V gene data show CDR1 as MGHDK and CDR2 as SYGVNS. V was clipped by 5 bases and J by 0 bases; unmatched bases: 9. Here the CDR3 reads CASSTDRGLAANTGELFF. CDR3 DNA sequence: TGTGCCAGCAGTACTGACCGTGGACTAGCGGCGAACACCGGGGAGCTGTTTTTT.

The CDR3 sequence: CASGRKTSGSYNEQFF. The CDR3 DNA reads as TGTGCCAGCGGAAGAAAGACTAGCGGGAGCTACAATGAGCAGTTCTTC. V usage is TRBV2 and J usage is TRBJ2-1; 12 bases are a match to TRBD2. Trimming took 8 bases from V and 3 from J; bases not matched to a gene: 8. Germline V gene sequence: CDR1 SNHLY, CDR2 FYNNEI. The CDR3 sequence is 16 residues long.

This clone was counted once. The chain employs TRBV7-6 and TRBJ2-1; D is perhaps TRBD1 (6 bases). CDR1 is SGHVS, CDR2 FNYEAQ, per germline. The V gene lost 5 bases and the J gene lost 1 base, with 9 bases spanning the gap. The CDR3 contains 14 residues. The CDR3 DNA follows: TGTGCCAGCAGCATTCAGGGGTCCTACAATGAGCAGTTCTTC. Amino acid sequence: CASSIQGSYNEQFF.

J is TRBJ2-1 and V is TRBV7-9; maybe TRBD2 (6 bases). Germline-derived CDR1 and CDR2 are SEHNR and FQNEAQ (reference sequence). Trimming removed 5 bases from V and 6 bases from J, with 14 bases in between. The CDR3 length is 14 residues. The CDR3 is CASSTTREFNEQFF. The CDR3 coding sequence is TGTGCCAGCAGCACCACCCGGGAGTTCAATGAGCAGTTCTTC.

The chain uses TRBV28 and TRBJ2-1, with 11 bases that match TRBD2. Germline lookup yields CDR1 MDHEN and CDR2 SYDVKM. J was trimmed by 4 bases and V by 8 bases; bases with no gene match: 7. The CDR3 extends over 15 amino acids. CDR3 DNA: TGTGCCAGCCAGAGCGGGACTAGCGGATACAATGAGCAGTTCTTC. Translating gives CASQSGTSGYNEQFF.

V and J are TRBV7-9 and TRBJ2-3, with D unclear. Deletions cut 1 base from V and 1 base from J, with 6 bases between. The CDR3 has 14 residues. CDR1 and CDR2 (germline): SEHNR, FQNEAQ (reference sequence). CDR3 DNA: TGTGCCAGCAGCTTAGGGGCGGGCACAGATACGCAGTATTTT. The encoded protein is CASSLGAGTDTQYF.

The genes are TRBV7-8 and TRBJ1-2; 11 nucleotides line up with TRBD1. Trimming took 3 bases from V and 4 from J; bases not matched to a gene: 4. Germline V CDR1 and CDR2: SGHVS, FQNEAQ. The CDR3 covers 15 residues. Here the CDR3 reads CASSFGTGGFYGYTF. Written as DNA, the CDR3 is TGTGCCAGCAGCTTCGGGACAGGGGGATTCTATGGCTACACCTTC. The full variable domain, its missing parts supplied by reference TRBV7-8 and TRBJ1-2, is GAGVSQSPRYKVAKRGQDVALRCDPISGHVSLFWYQQALGQGPEFLTYFQNEAQLDKSGLPSDRFFAERPEGSVSTLKIQRTQQEDSAVYLCASSFGTGGFYGYTFGSGTRLTVV.

The J gene is TRBJ2-3, the V gene TRBV7-2, with no clear D. V lost 4 bases, J lost 2 bases, and 16 bases lay in between. CDR1 and CDR2 (germline): SGHTA, FQGNSA. CDR3 length: 16 amino acids. The CDR3 loop reads CASSSTSVIITDTQYF. The CDR3 coding sequence is TGTGCCAGCAGCTCTACCTCAGTAATAATCACAGATACGCAGTATTTT. Together with reference TRBV7-2 and TRBJ2-3, the CDR3 gives the full variable domain: GAGVSQSPSNKVTEKGKDVELRCDPISGHTALYWYRQSLGQGLEFLIYFQGNSAPDKSGLPSDRFSAERTGGSVSTLTIQRTQQEDSAVYLCASSSTSVIITDTQYFGPGTRLTVL.

The gene calls are TRBV6-1 and TRBJ1-2; 8 bases are shared with TRBD1. CDR1 is MNHNS, CDR2 SASEGT, per germline. V dropped 1 base and J dropped 6; count of bases not matched to a gene: 4. This CDR3 has 14 residues. The CDR3 coding sequence is TGTGCCAGCAGTGAAGTAGCGGGACAGGATGGCTACACCTTC. Its translation is CASSEVAGQDGYTF.

This clone is labeled large. The genes are TRBV5-1 and TRBJ2-2; D is undetermined. The CDR3 sequence is 16 residues long. Germline values: CDR1 SGHRS, CDR2 YFSETQ. V gave up 0 bases and J gave up 4 bases, with 13 bases separating them. The CDR3: CASSLGHSPRTGELFF. CDR3 bases: TGCGCCAGCAGCTTGGGACATTCGCCCCGCACCGGGGAGCTGTTTTTT.

The rearrangement links TRBV9 to TRBJ2-7; a possible D gene is TRBD2 (7 bases). V was shortened by 0 bases and J by 2 bases, with 12 bases between the two germline ends. The germline CDR1 and CDR2 sequences are SGDLS and YYNGEE. The CDR3 extends over 15 amino acids. The CDR3 region has the DNA TGTGCCAGCAGCGTAGAAGGCGGGGGCCCCTACGAGCAGTACTTC. Translated, it gives CASSVEGGGPYEQYF.

This rearrangement joins TRBV6-4 to TRBJ2-2; D is unclear. V was shortened by 0 bases and J by 4 bases, with 3 bases between the two germline ends. The CDR3 sequence is 13 residues long. Germline loops: CDR1 MRHNA, CDR2 SNTAGT. CDR3 amino acids: CASSDSGTGELFF. The DNA for the CDR3 is TGTGCCAGCAGTGACTCGGGCACCGGGGAGCTGTTTTTT.

This clone was picked up one time. The chain carries TRBV10-1 and TRBJ2-5, with TRBD1 matching 11 bases. J was trimmed by 9 bases and V by 4 bases; bases with no gene match: 4. From germline, CDR1 is WNHNN and CDR2 SYGVQD (reference sequence). The CDR3 totals 13 residues. The CDR3 DNA sequence: TGCGCCAGCAGTGGAGGGACAGGGGGTTCCCAGTACTTC. The encoded protein is CASSGGTGGSQYF.

The V and J genes are TRBV30 and TRBJ1-2, with TRBD1 matching 9 bases. The CDR3 length is 13 residues. Germline V gene lookup returns CDR1 GTSNPN and CDR2 SVGIG (reference sequence). V gave up 2 bases and J gave up 7 bases; unmatched junction bases: 5. The CDR3 bases are TGTGCCTGGAGTCGGGGACAGGGAAGTGGCTACACCTTC. It yields the protein CAWSRGQGSGYTF.

The V call is TRBV5-4, the J call TRBJ1-2, with D possibly matching TRBD1 (5 bases). This CDR3 is 14 amino acids long. V lost 4 bases to trimming and J lost 0 bases, with 10 bases between them. Per the germline V gene, CDR1 is SGHNT and CDR2 is YYREEE (reference sequence). The CDR3 protein is CASSIGTANYGYTF. DNA of the CDR3: TGTGCCAGCAGCATCGGGACTGCTAACTATGGCTACACCTTC.

This clone appeared a single time. This sequence joins TRBV2 and TRBJ2-1, with 7 nucleotides matching TRBD1. The ends lost 2 bases at V and 5 bases at J; junction bases unmatched: 6. The CDR3 covers 15 residues. Germline CDR1 is SNHLY and CDR2 is FYNNEI. The CDR3 region is CASSEIQGDHNEQFF. The CDR3 DNA reads TGTGCCAGCAGTGAAATCCAGGGGGACCACAATGAGCAGTTCTTC. The full variable domain, rest sourced from reference TRBV2 and TRBJ2-1, is EPEVTQTPSHQVTQMGQEVILRCVPISNHLYFYWYRQILGQKVEFLVSFYNNEISEKSEIFDDQFSVERPDGSNFTLKIRSTKLEDSAMYFCASSEIQGDHNEQFFGPGTRLTVL.

V and J are TRBV5-1 and TRBJ2-1; 7 bases are shared with TRBD2. This CDR3 contains 13 residues. CDR1 and CDR2 from the germline V gene are SGHRS and YFSETQ. The trim removed 4 bases at V and 7 bases at J, leaving 5 bases unmatched. CDR3 sequence reads: CASSLQRENEQFF. The CDR3 nucleotides read TGCGCCAGCAGCCTGCAGCGGGAAAATGAGCAGTTCTTC.

The chain employs TRBV9 and TRBJ2-3; a weak D match, TRBD2 (7 bases). Germline loops: CDR1 SGDLS, CDR2 YYNGEE. The CDR3 has 15 residues. Trimming left V 6 bases short and J 1 base short, with 15 bases between. The CDR3: CASTRGGARTDTQYF. Here the CDR3 DNA reads TGTGCCAGCACTCGTGGGGGGGCTCGCACAGATACGCAGTATTTT.

The chain joins TRBV12-1 to TRBJ2-5. TRBV12-1 is labeled a pseudogene. CDR3 length: 14 residues. The DNA of the CDR3 is TGTGCCAGCAGCTTTGGGTGGGGCCAAGAGACCCAGTACTTC. Translating it yields CASSFGWGQETQYF.

This rearrangement joins TRBV11-2 to TRBJ2-7; D gene unclear. Germline assignment: CDR1 SGHAT and CDR2 FQNNGV. V shed 2 bases and J shed 3 bases, with 14 bases lying between them. The CDR3 extends over 15 amino acids. This chain's CDR3 is CASSLSPDGNYEQYF. As DNA, the CDR3 is TGTGCCAGCAGCTTATCTCCGGACGGAAACTACGAGCAGTACTTC.

The chain couples TRBV6-1 to TRBJ2-2; D is undetermined. Germline lookup yields CDR1 MNHNS and CDR2 SASEGT. The CDR3 is 13 residues long. V was trimmed by 6 bases and J by 2 bases, leaving 7 bases between them. The chain's CDR3 is CASRVANTGELFF. CDR3 nucleotide sequence: TGTGCCAGCAGGGTGGCTAACACCGGGGAGCTGTTTTTT.

CDR3: CASSPPSGEANTGELFF. The CDR3 DNA is TGTGCCAGCTCACCACCGAGTGGCGAGGCGAACACCGGGGAGCTGTTTTTT. The chain combines TRBV18 with TRBJ2-2; D gene ambiguous. Germline lookup yields CDR1 KGHSH and CDR2 LQKENI. The V end was cut by 0 bases, the J end by 0 bases, with 11 bases between. This CDR3 is 17 amino acids long.

The chain recombines TRBV4-2 with TRBJ1-4; D ambiguous. The CDR3 totals 17 residues. The germline V gene has CDR1 LGHNA and CDR2 YNFKEQ. Trimming took 1 base from V and 6 from J, leaving 18 bases between them. Here the CDR3 reads CASSQVAQAATYEKLFF. CDR3 bases: TGTGCCAGCAGCCAAGTCGCCCAGGCGGCTACGTATGAAAAACTGTTTTTT.

This chain's CDR3 is CASSIRGRGKDTQYF. CDR3 in DNA: TGTGCCAGTAGTATCCGGGGGCGAGGGAAAGATACGCAGTATTTT. This chain links TRBV19 with TRBJ2-3; D may be TRBD1 or TRBD2 (6 bases each). The germline gives CDR1 LNHDA, CDR2 SQIVND (reference sequence). This CDR3 is 15 amino acids long. Deletions cut 3 bases from V and 5 bases from J, with 15 bases between.

V and J are TRBV9 and TRBJ2-7; weak D call: TRBD1 (5 bases). Germline V CDR1 and CDR2: SGDLS, YYNGEE. The germline V and J ends were trimmed by 2 bases and 0 bases, with 12 bases remaining between them. The CDR3 totals 15 residues. The CDR3 sequence is CASSVSGHSSYEQYF. CDR3 DNA: TGTGCCAGCAGCGTCTCAGGACATAGCTCCTACGAGCAGTACTTC.

The chain uses TRBV18 and TRBJ2-7; 7 nucleotides agree with TRBD2. In germline, CDR1 is KGHSH, CDR2 LQKENI. Trimming took 0 bases from V and 4 from J; bases not matched to a gene: 3. The CDR3 spans 14 residues. The CDR3 sequence is CASSPPGTTYEQYF. The CDR3 DNA sequence: TGTGCCAGCTCACCACCCGGGACTACGTACGAGCAGTACTTC.

This chain joins TRBV25-1 and TRBJ2-1; D possibly corresponds to TRBD2 (6 bases). The V end was cut by 7 bases, the J end by 4 bases, with 14 bases between. The CDR3 is 14 amino acids. Germline V lookup: CDR1 MGHDK, CDR2 SYGVNS. CDR3 sequence reads: CASMVHGRYNEQFF. In DNA, the CDR3 is TGTGCCAGCATGGTTCATGGGAGGTACAATGAGCAGTTCTTC.

V usage is TRBV28 and J usage is TRBJ2-5; perhaps TRBD2 as D (5 bases). Trimming removed 1 base from V and 5 bases from J, with 11 bases in between. The CDR3 runs to 14 residues. Germline V lookup: CDR1 MDHEN, CDR2 SYDVKM. The CDR3 DNA follows: TGTGCCAGCAGTTTATATGCTAGCCGGGAGACCCAGTACTTC. This codes for CASSLYASRETQYF.

This rearrangement joins TRBV7-2 to TRBJ2-7, with D unresolved. The CDR3 is 14 residues long. The V gene lost 0 bases and the J gene lost 3 bases, with 9 bases spanning the gap. Germline V gene sequence: CDR1 SGHTA, CDR2 FQGNSA. CDR3 sequence: CASSLAVSSYEQYF. The CDR3 region has the DNA TGTGCCAGCAGCTTAGCAGTCAGTAGCTACGAGCAGTACTTC. Variable domain in full (rest from reference TRBV7-2 and TRBJ2-7): GAGVSQSPSNKVTEKGKDVELRCDPISGHTALYWYRQSLGQGLEFLIYFQGNSAPDKSGLPSDRFSAERTGGSVSTLTIQRTQQEDSAVYLCASSLAVSSYEQYFGPGTRLTVT.